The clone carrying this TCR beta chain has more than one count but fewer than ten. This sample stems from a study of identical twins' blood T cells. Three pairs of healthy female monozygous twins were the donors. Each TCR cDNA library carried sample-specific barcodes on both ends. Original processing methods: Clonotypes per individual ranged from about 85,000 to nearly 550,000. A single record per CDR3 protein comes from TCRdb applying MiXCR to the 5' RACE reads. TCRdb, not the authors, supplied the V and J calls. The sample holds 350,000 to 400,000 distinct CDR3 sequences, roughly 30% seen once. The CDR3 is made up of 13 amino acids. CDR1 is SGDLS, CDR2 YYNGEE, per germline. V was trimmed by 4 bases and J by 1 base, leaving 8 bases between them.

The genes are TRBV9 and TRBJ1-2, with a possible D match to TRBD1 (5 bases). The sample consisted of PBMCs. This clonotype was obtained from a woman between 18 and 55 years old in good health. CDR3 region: CASSPQDNYGYTF. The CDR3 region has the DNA TGTGCCAGCAGCCCACAGGATAACTATGGCTACACCTTC.